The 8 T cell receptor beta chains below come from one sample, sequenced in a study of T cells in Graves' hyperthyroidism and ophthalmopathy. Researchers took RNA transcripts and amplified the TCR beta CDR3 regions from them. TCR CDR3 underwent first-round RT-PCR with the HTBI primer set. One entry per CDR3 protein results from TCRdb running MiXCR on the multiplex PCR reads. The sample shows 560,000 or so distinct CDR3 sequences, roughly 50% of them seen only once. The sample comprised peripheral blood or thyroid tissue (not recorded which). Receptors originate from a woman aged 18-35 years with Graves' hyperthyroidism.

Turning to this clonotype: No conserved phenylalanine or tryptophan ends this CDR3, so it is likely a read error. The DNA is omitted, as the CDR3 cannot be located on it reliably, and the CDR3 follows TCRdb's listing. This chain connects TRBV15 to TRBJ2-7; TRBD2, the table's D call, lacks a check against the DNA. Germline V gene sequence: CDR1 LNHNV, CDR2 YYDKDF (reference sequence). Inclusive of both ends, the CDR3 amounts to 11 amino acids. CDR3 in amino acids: CATSPTSGLNT.

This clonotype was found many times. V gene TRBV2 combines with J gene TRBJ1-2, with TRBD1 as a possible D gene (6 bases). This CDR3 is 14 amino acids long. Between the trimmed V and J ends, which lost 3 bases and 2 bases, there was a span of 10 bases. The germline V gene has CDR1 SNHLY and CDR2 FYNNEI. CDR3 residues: CASSDYRDNYGYTF. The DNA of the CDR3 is TGTGCCAGCAGTGACTACAGGGACAACTATGGCTACACCTTC. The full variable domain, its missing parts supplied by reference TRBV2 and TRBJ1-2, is EPEVTQTPSHQVTQMGQEVILRCVPISNHLYFYWYRQILGQKVEFLVSFYNNEISEKSEIFDDQFSVERPDGSNFTLKIRSTKLEDSAMYFCASSDYRDNYGYTFGSGTRLTVV.

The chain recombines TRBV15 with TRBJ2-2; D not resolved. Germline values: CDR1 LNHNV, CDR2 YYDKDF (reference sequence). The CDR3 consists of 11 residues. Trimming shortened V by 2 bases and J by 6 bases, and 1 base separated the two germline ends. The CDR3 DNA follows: TGTGCCACCAGCAGACCCGGGGAGCTGTTTTTT. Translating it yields CATSRPGELFF.

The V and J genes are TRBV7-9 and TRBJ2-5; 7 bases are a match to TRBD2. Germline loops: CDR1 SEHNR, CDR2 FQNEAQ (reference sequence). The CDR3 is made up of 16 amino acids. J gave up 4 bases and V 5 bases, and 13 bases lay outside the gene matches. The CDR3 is CASSQDLRRELETQYF. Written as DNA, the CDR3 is TGTGCCAGCAGCCAAGATCTGCGGCGGGAGCTAGAGACCCAGTACTTC.

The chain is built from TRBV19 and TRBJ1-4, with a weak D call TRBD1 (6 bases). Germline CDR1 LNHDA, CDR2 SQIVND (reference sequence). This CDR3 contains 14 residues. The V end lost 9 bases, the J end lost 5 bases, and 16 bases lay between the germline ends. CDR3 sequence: CASKGGQRNEKLFF. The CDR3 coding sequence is TGTGCCAGCAAAGGAGGACAGCGGAATGAAAAACTGTTTTTT.

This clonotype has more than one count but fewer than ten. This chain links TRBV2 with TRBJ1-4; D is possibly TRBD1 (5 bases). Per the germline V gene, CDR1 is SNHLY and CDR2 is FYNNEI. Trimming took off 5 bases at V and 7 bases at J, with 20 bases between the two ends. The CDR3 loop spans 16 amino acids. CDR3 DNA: TGTGCCAGCAGTCCTCCCTGGGACGCCCGGAGTGAAAAACTGTTTTTT. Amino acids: CASSPPWDARSEKLFF. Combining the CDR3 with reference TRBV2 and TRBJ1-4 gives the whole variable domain EPEVTQTPSHQVTQMGQEVILRCVPISNHLYFYWYRQILGQKVEFLVSFYNNEISEKSEIFDDQFSVERPDGSNFTLKIRSTKLEDSAMYFCASSPPWDARSEKLFFGSGTQLSVL.

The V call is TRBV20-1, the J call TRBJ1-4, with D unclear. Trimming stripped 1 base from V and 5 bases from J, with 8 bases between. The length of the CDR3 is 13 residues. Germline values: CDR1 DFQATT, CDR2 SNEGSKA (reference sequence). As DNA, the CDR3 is TGCAGTGCTAGAGCGGTTAAAAATGAAAAACTGTTTTTT. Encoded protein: CSARAVKNEKLFF.

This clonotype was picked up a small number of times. The DNA for the CDR3 is TGTGCCAGCAGCGCCCGCCCGGGACAGGGTGATGGGGCCAACGTCCTGACTTTC. It specifies CASSARPGQGDGANVLTF. The genes are TRBV25-1 and TRBJ2-6; 9 nucleotides align to TRBD1. With 6 bases clipped from V and 3 bases from J, the junction kept 12 bases outside the gene matches. Germline V CDR1 and CDR2: MGHDK, SYGVNS. This CDR3 is 18 amino acids long.